This T cell receptor beta chain is from a study of T cell changes during pregnancy in multiple sclerosis. Sequenced by immunoSEQ multiplex PCR; TCRdb stores in-frame clones only, minus some. Among under 35,000 clones listed, over 80% were seen once. CDR3 size: 15 residues. From germline, CDR1 is SGHTA and CDR2 FQGTGA. The junction had 3 bases not matched to a gene; V was cut back by 2 bases and J by 5 bases. The genes are TRBV7-3 and TRBJ2-1; 10 bases align to TRBD2. The input for sequencing was CD8+ T cells from peripheral blood mononuclear cells, taken before pregnancy. This receptor was identified in a female donor with multiple sclerosis, enrolled in a pregnancy study. CDR3 protein: CASSLVAGGHNEQFF. The DNA of the CDR3 is TGTGCCAGCAGCTTAGTAGCGGGGGGCCACAATGAGCAGTTCTTC. The full variable domain, completed using reference TRBV7-3 and TRBJ2-1, is GAGVSQTPSNKVTEKGKYVELRCDPISGHTALYWYRQSLGQGPEFLIYFQGTGAADDSGLPNDRFFAVRPEGSVSTLKIQRTERGDSAVYLCASSLVAGGHNEQFFGPGTRLTVL.